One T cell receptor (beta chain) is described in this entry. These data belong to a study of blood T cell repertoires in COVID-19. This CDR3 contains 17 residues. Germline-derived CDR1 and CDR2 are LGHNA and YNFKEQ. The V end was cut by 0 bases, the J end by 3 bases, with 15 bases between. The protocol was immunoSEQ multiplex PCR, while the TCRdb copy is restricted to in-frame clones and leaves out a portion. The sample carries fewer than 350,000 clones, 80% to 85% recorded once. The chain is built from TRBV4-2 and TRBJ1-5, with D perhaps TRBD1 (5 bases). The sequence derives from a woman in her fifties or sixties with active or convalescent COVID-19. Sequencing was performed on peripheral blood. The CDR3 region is CASSQDKGGTTNQPQHF. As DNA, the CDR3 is TGTGCCAGCAGCCAAGATAAGGGAGGGACCACCAATCAGCCCCAGCATTTT.